A single sample is the source of the 9 T cell receptor beta chains below, sequenced in a study of Ad26.COV2.S vaccination and SARS-CoV-2 variants. Treatment denoted: roughly 20 received Ad26.COV2.S at low or high dose, single or two shots; about 5 received placebo; per-sample allocation not given. Samples analyzed were those drawn on day 63 after the first vaccine or placebo injection. Measured with immunoSEQ multiplex PCR; TCRdb has only the in-frame clones, and not every one. The data show some 500,000 clones, nearly 90% seen once. The starting material was peripheral blood, obtained in a trial of Ad26.COV2.S vaccine versus placebo. These receptors were obtained from a person between 18 and 65 years old who received the Ad26.COV2.S COVID-19 vaccine or a placebo.

This sequence joins TRBV28 and TRBJ1-4, with D possibly TRBD1 on 5 matching bases. Per germline, CDR1 MDHEN and CDR2 SYDVKM. The CDR3 runs to 18 residues. The V and J ends lost 6 bases and 3 bases respectively, with 23 bases between them. CDR3 nucleotide sequence: TGTGCCAGCAGGCTGAGGCCTTGGGGCCTCCCGGCTAATGAAAAACTGTTTTTT. Translating gives CASRLRPWGLPANEKLFF.

V and J are TRBV19 and TRBJ2-7; no reliable D call. The ends were cut back, 6 bases at V and 6 bases at J, with 15 bases in the middle. The CDR3 runs to 13 residues. Germline CDR1 is LNHDA and CDR2 is SQIVND (reference sequence). The CDR3 protein is CASSLSPGAEQYF. The CDR3 DNA is TGTGCCAGTAGCCTCTCGCCAGGCGCCGAGCAGTACTTC.

This chain links TRBV27 with TRBJ1-5; D uncertain. The length of the CDR3 is 19 residues. V lost 3 bases and J lost 0, with 21 bases in between. Germline V gene lookup returns CDR1 MNHEY and CDR2 SMNVEV (reference sequence). The CDR3 DNA sequence: TGTGCCAGCAGTTTGAACGGTCATCCATTCACAGATAGCAATCAGCCCCAGCATTTT. Its translation: CASSLNGHPFTDSNQPQHF.

The chain links TRBV6-5 to TRBJ2-1, with a tentative D call TRBD2 (7 bases). Trimming stripped 10 bases from V and 7 bases from J, with 17 bases between. The CDR3 is 13 amino acids. The germline V gene has CDR1 MNHEY and CDR2 SVGAGI. The CDR3 DNA reads TGTGCCATCCGAGGGGGGGGGCCGAATGAGCAGTTCTTC. Its translation is CAIRGGGPNEQFF.

This sequence joins TRBV7-8 and TRBJ2-2, with TRBD2 as a possible D gene (6 bases). V was shortened by 8 bases and J by 1 base, with 14 bases between the two germline ends. CDR3 length: 15 residues. Germline V gene sequence: CDR1 SGHVS, CDR2 FQNEAQ. The CDR3 is CASRYGAGNTGELFF. Here the CDR3 DNA reads TGTGCCAGCCGCTACGGAGCGGGGAACACCGGGGAGCTGTTTTTT.

V gene TRBV5-1 combines with J gene TRBJ1-6; D is possibly TRBD1 (5 bases). Trimming pared 3 bases from V and 8 bases from J, leaving 15 bases between. This CDR3 has 15 amino acids. The germline CDR1 and CDR2 sequences are SGHRS and YFSETQ. CDR3 DNA: TGCGCCAGCAGCTCCGACTGGTTAGGGGATTCACCCCTCCACTTT. This codes for CASSSDWLGDSPLHF.

The chain links TRBV11-3 to TRBJ2-7, with TRBD2 identical over 8 bases. The V gene's germline CDR1 is SGHNT and CDR2 YENEEA. The CDR3 has 15 amino acids. V was clipped by 2 bases and J by 3 bases; unmatched bases: 6. The CDR3: CASSLREGEFYEQYV. The DNA of the CDR3 is TGTGCCAGCAGCTTACGGGAGGGGGAGTTCTACGAGCAGTACGTC.

The V gene is TRBV9, the J gene TRBJ2-7; D ambiguous. The germline V and J ends were trimmed by 0 bases and 7 bases, with 8 bases remaining between them. Looked up from germline, CDR1 is SGDLS and CDR2 is YYNGEE. CDR3 length: 12 amino acids. In DNA form, the CDR3 reads TGTGCCAGCAGCGTAGGGGTTGGGGAGCAGTACTTC. Amino acid sequence: CASSVGVGEQYF.

The chain has TRBV7-9 and TRBJ1-3; D is unresolved. Germline CDR1 SEHNR, CDR2 FQNEAQ (reference sequence). The ends were cut back, 5 bases at V and 0 bases at J, with 23 bases in the middle. The CDR3 loop spans 19 amino acids. The CDR3 DNA reads as TGTGCCAGCAGCGATTTGAATGGAATCCCGTACCACTCTGGAAACACCATATATTTT. As protein: CASSDLNGIPYHSGNTIYF.